This paragraph covers one TCR beta chain sequence. Its antigen is not known. This record belongs to a study of cytomegalovirus exposure and HLA in healthy donors. Findings and limits, study-wide: Later analysis identified 15,000 to 20,000 TCR beta sequences associated with HLA alleles, using a false discovery rate threshold of 0.05. Donors were assumed by presence/absence analyses to have roughly uniform sequencing depth. Reports indicated that the classifier achieved high specificity and sensitivity in diagnosing cytomegalovirus status. Productive rates of about 90% or about 30% were seen for most TCR beta V segments in an earlier analysis.

The primer mix had 60 Vbeta and 13 Jbeta primers. TCRdb's table, derived via immunoSEQ multiplex PCR, lists solely in-frame clones and lacks some. Among fewer than 250,000 clones listed, approximately 83% were seen once. V was clipped by 4 bases and J by 3 bases; unmatched bases: 1. Per germline, CDR1 SGHNT and CDR2 YYREEE (reference sequence). The CDR3 loop spans 13 amino acids. Material for sequencing was PBMCs. The receptor was derived from a boy aged 2-9 years in good health and CMV-seronegative. The chain uses TRBV5-4 and TRBJ2-1; 7 nucleotides align to TRBD2. In nucleotides, the CDR3 is TGTGCCAGCAGCCCGGGAGGCTACAATGAGCAGTTCTTC. The encoded protein is CASSPGGYNEQFF.